Listed below are T cell receptor beta chains from one sample, sequenced in a study of a mutant IDH1 vaccine in newly diagnosed glioma. Sequenced by immunoSEQ multiplex PCR; TCRdb stores in-frame clones only, minus some. The sample has 30,000 to 35,000 clones, about 93% seen once. Their target antigens are unknown. Material: PBMCs, obtained from a glioma patient whose treatment included an IDH1 peptide vaccine. These receptors all come from a middle-aged woman with glioma. The CDR3 runs from the conserved cysteine through the conserved F or W. The D gene is left open where the match is weak. Clone size appears in some rows only: once, few, many, or a class for an expanded clone.

>TRBJ1-4|TRBD1|TRBV18|NA
CASSPGQDEKLFF
TGTGCCAGCTCACCGGGACAGGATGAAAAACTGTTTTTT
>TRBJ1-2|NA|TRBV5-6|NA
CASSLGQSSSRGYTF
TGTGCCAGCAGCTTAGGACAGTCCTCCTCCCGGGGCTACACCTTC
>TRBJ1-4|NA|TRBV4-2|NA
CASSQDQWAGSNEKLFF
TGTGCCAGCAGCCAAGATCAGTGGGCAGGGTCTAATGAAAAACTGTTTTTT
>TRBJ2-7|TRBD1|TRBV15|once
CATSRDRGGGYEQYF
TGTGCCACCAGCAGAGATAGAGGGGGCGGGTACGAGCAGTACTTC
>TRBJ2-3|TRBD1|TRBV5-1|once
CASSPGQGATDTQYF
TGCGCCAGCAGCCCGGGACAGGGGGCCACAGATACGCAGTATTTT
>TRBJ2-1|TRBD2|TRBV6-5|NA
CASRRSGGNEQFF
TGTGCCAGCAGACGTAGCGGGGGTAATGAGCAGTTCTTC
>TRBJ2-7|NA|TRBV4-2|once
CASSQDQGGSYEQYF
TGTGCCAGCAGCCAGGACCAAGGAGGGTCCTACGAGCAGTACTTC
>TRBJ2-2|NA|TRBV4-1|NA
CASSQPLSNTGELFF
TGCGCCAGCAGCCAACCTCTTAGTAACACCGGGGAGCTGTTTTTT
>TRBJ2-1|TRBD2|TRBV2|NA
CASSERGGHNEQFF
TGTGCCAGCAGTGAGCGGGGGGGGCACAATGAGCAGTTCTTC
>TRBJ1-5|NA|TRBV6-5|few
CASSPRGRGNQPQHF
TGTGCCAGCAGCCCCAGAGGGAGGGGCAATCAGCCCCAGCATTTT
>TRBJ2-5|NA|TRBV6-6|NA
CASSYSETQYF
TGTGCCAGCAGTTACTCGGAGACCCAGTACTTC
>TRBJ2-6|TRBD2|TRBV13|NA
CASSRGAGDGANVLTF
TGTGCCAGCAGCCGCGGCGCGGGGGATGGGGCCAACGTCCTGACTTTC
>TRBJ1-3|NA|TRBV30|NA
CAWSPPARNTIYF
TGTGCCTGGAGCCCCCCCGCGCGAAACACCATATATTTT
>TRBJ1-1|NA|TRBV5-6|NA
CASSLYSLNTEAFF
TGTGCCAGCAGCTTGTACAGCCTGAACACTGAAGCTTTCTTT
>TRBJ2-5|TRBD1|TRBV5-1|NA
CASSPRTGGWETQYF
TGCGCCAGCAGCCCCAGGACAGGGGGCTGGGAGACCCAGTACTTC
>TRBJ2-2|NA|TRBV9|NA
CASSVIAEYTGELFF
TGTGCCAGCAGCGTAATAGCGGAGTACACCGGGGAGCTGTTTTTT
>TRBJ1-1|TRBD1|TRBV5-6|once
CASSFTGEANTEAFF
TGTGCCAGCAGCTTCACAGGGGAGGCGAACACTGAAGCTTTCTTT
>TRBJ1-1|NA|TRBV19|once
CASSIGGAPNTEAFF
TGTGCCAGTAGTATAGGGGGGGCACCGAACACTGAAGCTTTCTTT
>TRBJ2-3|NA|TRBV9|once
CASSVTSPTDTQYF
TGTGCCAGCAGCGTAACCAGTCCCACAGATACGCAGTATTTT
>TRBJ2-1|NA|TRBV30|NA
CAWAPGPNEQFF
TGTGCCTGGGCCCCCGGGCCTAATGAGCAGTTCTTC
>TRBJ1-2|NA|TRBV6-1|NA
CASSDSEEATNYGYTF
TGTGCCAGCAGTGATTCGGAAGAGGCGACTAACTATGGCTACACCTTC
>TRBJ2-1|NA|TRBV30|NA
CAWRYPLGREQFF
TGTGCCTGGAGGTACCCCCTAGGGCGGGAGCAGTTCTTC
>TRBJ1-2|NA|TRBV4-1|NA
CASSQQSQGDPYGYTF
TGCGCCAGCAGCCAACAGAGCCAGGGAGATCCCTATGGCTACACCTTC
>TRBJ1-4|NA|TRBV2|NA
CASSQPRDRRRKLFF
TGTGCCAGCAGCCAGCCCAGGGATAGGAGGCGAAAACTGTTTTTT
>TRBJ2-7|TRBD1|TRBV6-5|few
CASSRDRAREQYF
TGTGCCAGCAGTCGGGACAGGGCAAGGGAGCAGTACTTC
>TRBJ1-1|NA|TRBV13|NA
CASSFVVMQDTEAFF
TGTGCCAGCAGCTTTGTTGTGATGCAGGACACTGAAGCTTTCTTT
>TRBJ2-5|NA|TRBV6-5|once
CASKSGISTQYF
TGTGCCAGCAAATCAGGCATTTCGACCCAGTACTTC
>TRBJ1-2|NA|TRBV19|NA
CASSIGTTYGYTF
TGTGCCAGTAGTATTGGGACAACCTATGGCTACACCTTC
>TRBJ2-1|TRBD2|TRBV29-1|NA
CSVARLAGSYNEQFF
TGCAGCGTTGCAAGACTAGCGGGTTCCTACAATGAGCAGTTCTTC
>TRBJ2-5|TRBD2|TRBV19|NA
CASSMTSGPRETQYF
TGTGCCAGTAGTATGACTAGCGGCCCCCGGGAGACCCAGTACTTC
>TRBJ1-2|NA|TRBV5-4|NA
CASSSSGHPYGTNYGYTF
TGTGCCAGCAGCTCTTCTGGACACCCCTACGGGACTAACTATGGCTACACCTTC
>TRBJ1-1|NA|TRBV4-1|NA
CASSRQGGTEAFF
TGCGCCAGCAGCCGGCAGGGAGGTACTGAAGCTTTCTTT
>TRBJ2-2|TRBD2|TRBV10-2|NA
CASSRSGDNTGELFF
TGCGCCAGCAGTCGTAGCGGGGACAACACCGGGGAGCTGTTTTTT
>TRBJ2-2|TRBD1|TRBV10-1|NA
CASSEFGTGGTGELFF
TGCGCCAGCAGTGAATTCGGGACAGGGGGCACCGGGGAGCTGTTTTTT
>TRBJ2-3|NA|TRBV27|NA
CASRSADTQYF
TGTGCCAGCAGAAGCGCAGATACGCAGTATTTT
>TRBJ2-7|NA|TRBV20-1|NA
CSATLLYEQYF
TGCAGTGCCACTTTACTCTACGAGCAGTACTTC
>TRBJ1-2|TRBD1|TRBV4-2|NA
CASSQAPTGNYGYTF
TGTGCCAGCAGCCAGGCCCCGACAGGGAACTATGGCTACACCTTC
>TRBJ2-2|NA|TRBV5-4|NA
CASSLATRGLTGELFF
TGTGCCAGCAGCTTGGCCACGCGGGGGCTCACCGGGGAGCTGTTTTTT
>TRBJ2-7|TRBD1|TRBV7-6|NA
CASSLVGTGEGEQYF
TGTGCCAGCAGCTTAGTTGGGACAGGGGAGGGCGAGCAGTACTTC